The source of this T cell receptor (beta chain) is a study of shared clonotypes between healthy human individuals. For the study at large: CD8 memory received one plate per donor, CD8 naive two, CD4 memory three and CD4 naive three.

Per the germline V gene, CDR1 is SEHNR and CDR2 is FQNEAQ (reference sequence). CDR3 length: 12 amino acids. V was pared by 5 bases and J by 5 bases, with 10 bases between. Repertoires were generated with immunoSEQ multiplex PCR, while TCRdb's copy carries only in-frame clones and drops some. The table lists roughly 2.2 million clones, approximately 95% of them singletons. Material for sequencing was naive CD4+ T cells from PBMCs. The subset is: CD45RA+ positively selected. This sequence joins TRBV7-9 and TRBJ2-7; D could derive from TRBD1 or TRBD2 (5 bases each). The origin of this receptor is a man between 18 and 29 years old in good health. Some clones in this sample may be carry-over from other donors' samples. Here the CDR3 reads CASSGPGHEQYF. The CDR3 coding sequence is TGTGCCAGCAGCGGACCGGGACACGAGCAGTACTTC.